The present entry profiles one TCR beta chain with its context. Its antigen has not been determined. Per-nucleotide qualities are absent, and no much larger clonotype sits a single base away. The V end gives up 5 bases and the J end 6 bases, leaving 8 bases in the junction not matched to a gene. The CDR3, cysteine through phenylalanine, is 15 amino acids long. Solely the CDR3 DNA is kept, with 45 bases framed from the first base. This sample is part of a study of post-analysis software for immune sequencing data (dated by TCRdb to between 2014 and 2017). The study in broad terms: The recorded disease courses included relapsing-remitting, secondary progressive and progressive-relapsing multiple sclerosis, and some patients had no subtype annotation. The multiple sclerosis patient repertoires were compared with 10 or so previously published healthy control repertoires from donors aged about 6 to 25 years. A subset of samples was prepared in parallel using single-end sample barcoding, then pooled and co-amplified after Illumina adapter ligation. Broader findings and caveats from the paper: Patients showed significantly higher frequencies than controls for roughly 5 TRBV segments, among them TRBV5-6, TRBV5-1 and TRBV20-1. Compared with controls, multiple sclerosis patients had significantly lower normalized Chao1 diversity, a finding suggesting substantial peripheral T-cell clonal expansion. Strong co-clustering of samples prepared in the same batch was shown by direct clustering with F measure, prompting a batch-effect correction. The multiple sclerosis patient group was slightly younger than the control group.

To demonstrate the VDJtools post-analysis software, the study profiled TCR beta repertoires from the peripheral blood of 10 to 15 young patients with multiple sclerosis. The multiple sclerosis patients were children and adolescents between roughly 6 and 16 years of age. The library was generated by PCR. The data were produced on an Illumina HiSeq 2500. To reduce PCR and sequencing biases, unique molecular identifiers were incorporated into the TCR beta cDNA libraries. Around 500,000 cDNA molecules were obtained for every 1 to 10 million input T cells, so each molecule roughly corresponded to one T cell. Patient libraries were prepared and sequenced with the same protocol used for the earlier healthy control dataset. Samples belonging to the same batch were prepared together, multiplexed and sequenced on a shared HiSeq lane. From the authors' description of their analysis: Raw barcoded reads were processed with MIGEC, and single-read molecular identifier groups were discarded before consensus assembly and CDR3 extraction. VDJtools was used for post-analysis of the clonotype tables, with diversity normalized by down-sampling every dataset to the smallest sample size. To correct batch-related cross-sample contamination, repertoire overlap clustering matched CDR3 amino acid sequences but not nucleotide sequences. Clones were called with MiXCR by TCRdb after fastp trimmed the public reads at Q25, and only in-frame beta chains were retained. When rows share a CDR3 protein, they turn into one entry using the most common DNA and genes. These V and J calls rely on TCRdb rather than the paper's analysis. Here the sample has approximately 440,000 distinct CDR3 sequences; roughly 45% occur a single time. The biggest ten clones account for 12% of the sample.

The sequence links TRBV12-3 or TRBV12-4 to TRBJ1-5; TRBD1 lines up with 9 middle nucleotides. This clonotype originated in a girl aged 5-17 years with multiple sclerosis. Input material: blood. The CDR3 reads CASSPRTGASQPQHF. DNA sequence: TGTGCCAGCAGTCCGCGGACAGGGGCCAGTCAGCCCCAGCATTTT.